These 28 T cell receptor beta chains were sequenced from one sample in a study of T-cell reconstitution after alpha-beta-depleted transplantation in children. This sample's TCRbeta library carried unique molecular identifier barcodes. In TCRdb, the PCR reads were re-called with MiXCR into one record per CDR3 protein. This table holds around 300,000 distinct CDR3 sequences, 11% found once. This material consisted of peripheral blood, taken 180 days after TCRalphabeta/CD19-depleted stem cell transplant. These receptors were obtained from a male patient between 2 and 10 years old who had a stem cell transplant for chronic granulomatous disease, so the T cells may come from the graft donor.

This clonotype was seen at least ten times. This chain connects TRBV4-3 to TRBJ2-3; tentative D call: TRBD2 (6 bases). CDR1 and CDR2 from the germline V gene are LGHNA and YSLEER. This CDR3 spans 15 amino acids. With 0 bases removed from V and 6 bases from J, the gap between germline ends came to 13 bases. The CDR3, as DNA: TGCGCCAGCAGCCAAGATGGCAGGGAGGCGGATACGCAGTATTTT. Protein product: CASSQDGREADTQYF.

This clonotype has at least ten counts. The CDR3 region is CATRESLSDTQYF. Here the CDR3 DNA reads TGTGCCACCAGAGAGTCTTTGTCAGATACGCAGTATTTT. The gene calls are TRBV24-1 and TRBJ2-3; unclear D gene. From germline, CDR1 is KGHDR and CDR2 SFDVKD. V lost 7 bases to trimming and J lost 4 bases, with 11 bases between them. This CDR3 contains 13 residues.

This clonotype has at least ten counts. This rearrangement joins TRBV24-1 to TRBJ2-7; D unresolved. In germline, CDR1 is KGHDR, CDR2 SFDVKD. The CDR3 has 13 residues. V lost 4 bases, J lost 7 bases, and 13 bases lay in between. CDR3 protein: CATSDTAKREQYF. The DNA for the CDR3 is TGTGCCACCAGTGACACAGCAAAGAGGGAGCAGTACTTC.

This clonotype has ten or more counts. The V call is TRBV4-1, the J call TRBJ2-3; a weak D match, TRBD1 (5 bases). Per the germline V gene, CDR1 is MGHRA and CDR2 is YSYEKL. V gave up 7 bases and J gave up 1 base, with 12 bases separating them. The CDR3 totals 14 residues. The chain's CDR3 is CASNEGVGTDTQYF. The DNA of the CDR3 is TGCGCCAGCAACGAAGGGGTGGGCACAGATACGCAGTATTTT.

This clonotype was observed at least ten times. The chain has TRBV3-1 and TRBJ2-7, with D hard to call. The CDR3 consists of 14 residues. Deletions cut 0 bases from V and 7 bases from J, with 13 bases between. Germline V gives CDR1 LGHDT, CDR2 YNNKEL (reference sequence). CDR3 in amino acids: CASSQDPVALEQYF. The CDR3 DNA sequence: TGTGCCAGCAGCCAAGATCCGGTAGCACTAGAGCAGTACTTC.

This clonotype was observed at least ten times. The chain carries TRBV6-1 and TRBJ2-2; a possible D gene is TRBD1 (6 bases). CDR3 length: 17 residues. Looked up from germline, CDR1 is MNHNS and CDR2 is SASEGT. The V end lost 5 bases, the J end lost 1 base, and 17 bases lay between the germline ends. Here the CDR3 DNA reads TGTGCCAGCAGTCCTCATCCACAGGGCGGGAACACCGGGGAGCTGTTTTTT. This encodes CASSPHPQGGNTGELFF.

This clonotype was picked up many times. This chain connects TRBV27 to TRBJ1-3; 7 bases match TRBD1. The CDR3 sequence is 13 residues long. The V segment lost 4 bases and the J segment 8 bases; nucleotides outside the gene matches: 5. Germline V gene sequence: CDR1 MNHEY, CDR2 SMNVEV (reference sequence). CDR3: CASSYRQGDTIYF. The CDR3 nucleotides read TGTGCCAGCAGTTATAGACAGGGAGACACCATATATTTT.

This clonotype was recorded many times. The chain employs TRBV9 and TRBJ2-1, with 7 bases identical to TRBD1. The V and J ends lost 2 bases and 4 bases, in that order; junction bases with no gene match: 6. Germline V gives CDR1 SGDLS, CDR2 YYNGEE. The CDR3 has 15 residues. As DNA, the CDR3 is TGTGCCAGCAGCGTCGCCGGACAGGTGTACAATGAGCAGTTCTTC. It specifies CASSVAGQVYNEQFF.

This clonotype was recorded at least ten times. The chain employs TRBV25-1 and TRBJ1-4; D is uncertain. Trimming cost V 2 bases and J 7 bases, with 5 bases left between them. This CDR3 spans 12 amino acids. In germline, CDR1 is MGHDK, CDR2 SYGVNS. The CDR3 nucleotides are TGTGCCAGCAGTGAAGGGTCTGAAAAACTGTTTTTT. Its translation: CASSEGSEKLFF.

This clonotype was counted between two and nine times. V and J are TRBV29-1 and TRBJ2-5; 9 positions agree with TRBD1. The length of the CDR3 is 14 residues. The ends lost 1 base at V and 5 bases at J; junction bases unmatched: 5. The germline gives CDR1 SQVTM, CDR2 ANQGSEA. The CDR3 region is CSVEARDRAETQYF. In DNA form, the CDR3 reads TGCAGCGTTGAAGCCCGGGACAGGGCCGAGACCCAGTACTTC.

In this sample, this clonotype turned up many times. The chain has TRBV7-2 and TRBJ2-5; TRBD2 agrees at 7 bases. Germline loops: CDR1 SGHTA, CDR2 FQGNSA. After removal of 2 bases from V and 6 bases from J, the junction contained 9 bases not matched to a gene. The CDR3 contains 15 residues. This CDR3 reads CASSLIRTSAQTQYF. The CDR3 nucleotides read TGTGCCAGCAGCTTAATCCGGACTAGTGCACAGACCCAGTACTTC.

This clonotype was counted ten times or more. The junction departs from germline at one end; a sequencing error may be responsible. In nucleotides, the CDR3 is TGTGCTAGCAGCTACCGGGACAGTCAAGAGACCCAGTACTTC. Translated, it gives CASSYRDSQETQYF. The chain is built from TRBV7-7 and TRBJ2-5; TRBD1 aligns across 7 bases. Germline V lookup: CDR1 SSHAT, CDR2 FNYEAQ (reference sequence). The CDR3 loop spans 14 amino acids. Variable domain in full (rest from reference TRBV7-7 and TRBJ2-5): GAGVSQSPRYKVTKRGQDVTLRCDPISSHATLYWYQQALGQGPEFLTYFNYEAQPDKSGLPSDRFSAERPEGSISTLTIQRTEQRDSAMYRCASSYRDSQETQYFGPGTRLLVL.

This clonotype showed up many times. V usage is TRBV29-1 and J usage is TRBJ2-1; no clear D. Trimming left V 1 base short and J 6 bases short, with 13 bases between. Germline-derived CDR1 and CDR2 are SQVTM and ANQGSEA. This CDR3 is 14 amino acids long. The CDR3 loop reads CSVEVRTLINEQFF. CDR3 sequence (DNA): TGCAGCGTTGAAGTCAGGACCCTAATCAATGAGCAGTTCTTC.

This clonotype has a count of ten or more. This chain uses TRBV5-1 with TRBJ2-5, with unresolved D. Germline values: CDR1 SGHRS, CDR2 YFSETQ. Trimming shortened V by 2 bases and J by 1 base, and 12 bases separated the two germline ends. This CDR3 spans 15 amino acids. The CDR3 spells CASSLPLGVQETQYF. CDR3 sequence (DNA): TGCGCCAGCAGCTTACCATTGGGCGTCCAAGAGACCCAGTACTTC.

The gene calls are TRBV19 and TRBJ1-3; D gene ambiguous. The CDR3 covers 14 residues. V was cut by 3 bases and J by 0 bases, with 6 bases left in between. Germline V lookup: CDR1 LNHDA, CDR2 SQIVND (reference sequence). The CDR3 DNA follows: TGTGCCAGTAGTATTCCGAGCTCTGGAAACACCATATATTTT. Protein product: CASSIPSSGNTIYF.

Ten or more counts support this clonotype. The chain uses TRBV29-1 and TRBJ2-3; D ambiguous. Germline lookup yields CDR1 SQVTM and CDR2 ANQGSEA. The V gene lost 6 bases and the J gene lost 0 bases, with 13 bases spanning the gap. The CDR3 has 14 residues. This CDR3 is CSVRSEPSTDTQYF. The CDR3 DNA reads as TGCAGCGTACGCTCCGAGCCTAGCACAGATACGCAGTATTTT.

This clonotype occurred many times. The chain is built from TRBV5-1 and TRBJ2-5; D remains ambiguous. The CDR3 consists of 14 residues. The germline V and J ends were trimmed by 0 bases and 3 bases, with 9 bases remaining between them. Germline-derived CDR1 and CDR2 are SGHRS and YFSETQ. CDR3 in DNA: TGCGCCAGCAGCTTGGTGGCTAAAAAAGAGACCCAGTACTTC. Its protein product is CASSLVAKKETQYF.

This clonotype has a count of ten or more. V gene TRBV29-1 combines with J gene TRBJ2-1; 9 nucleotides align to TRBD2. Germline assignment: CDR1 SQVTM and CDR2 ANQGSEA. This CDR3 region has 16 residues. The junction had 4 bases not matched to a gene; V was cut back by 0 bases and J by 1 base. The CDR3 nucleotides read TGCAGCGTTGAAGACGCGGGAGGGATATCCTACAATGAGCAGTTCTTC. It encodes CSVEDAGGISYNEQFF.

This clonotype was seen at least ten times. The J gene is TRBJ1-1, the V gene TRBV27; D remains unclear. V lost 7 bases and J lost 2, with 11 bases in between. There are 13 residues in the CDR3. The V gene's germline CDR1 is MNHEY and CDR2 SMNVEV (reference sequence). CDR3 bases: TGTGCCAGCATGGTGGTAAGAAACACTGAAGCTTTCTTT. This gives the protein CASMVVRNTEAFF.

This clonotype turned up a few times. This chain's CDR3 is CASSLGSGNTIYF. CDR3 sequence (DNA): TGCGCCAGCAGCTTGGGTTCCGGAAACACCATATATTTT. The chain has TRBV5-1 and TRBJ1-3; D not resolved. The germline gives CDR1 SGHRS, CDR2 YFSETQ. Trimming removed 0 bases from V and 4 bases from J, with 5 bases in between. The CDR3 length is 13 residues.

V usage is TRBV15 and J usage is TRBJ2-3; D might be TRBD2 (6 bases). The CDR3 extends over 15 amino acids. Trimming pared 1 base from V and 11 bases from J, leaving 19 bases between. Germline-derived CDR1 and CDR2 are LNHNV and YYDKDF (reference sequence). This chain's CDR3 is CATSRVGLPPGEQYF. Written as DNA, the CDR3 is TGTGCCACCAGCAGAGTGGGACTCCCCCCGGGGGAGCAGTATTTT.

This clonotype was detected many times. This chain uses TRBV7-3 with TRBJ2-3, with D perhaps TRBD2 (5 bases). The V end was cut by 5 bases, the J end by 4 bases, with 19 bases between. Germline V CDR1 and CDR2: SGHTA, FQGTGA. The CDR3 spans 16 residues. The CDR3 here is CASSPRTQTLPDTQYF. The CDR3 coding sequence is TGTGCCAGCAGCCCCCGGACTCAAACTCTTCCAGATACGCAGTATTTT.

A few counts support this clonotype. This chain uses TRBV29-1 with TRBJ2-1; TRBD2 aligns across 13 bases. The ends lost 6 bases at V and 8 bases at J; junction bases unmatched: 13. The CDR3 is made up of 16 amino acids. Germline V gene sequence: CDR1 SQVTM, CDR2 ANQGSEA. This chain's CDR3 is CSVDRLAGGLGDEQFF. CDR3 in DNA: TGCAGCGTCGACCGACTAGCGGGAGGTCTGGGCGATGAGCAGTTCTTC.

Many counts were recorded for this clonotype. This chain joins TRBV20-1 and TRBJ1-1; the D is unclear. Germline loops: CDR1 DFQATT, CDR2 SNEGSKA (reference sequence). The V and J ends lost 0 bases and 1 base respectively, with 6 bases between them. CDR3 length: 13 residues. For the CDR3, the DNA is TGCAGTGCTAGAGAGTCCCGGAACACTGAAGCTTTCTTT. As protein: CSARESRNTEAFF.

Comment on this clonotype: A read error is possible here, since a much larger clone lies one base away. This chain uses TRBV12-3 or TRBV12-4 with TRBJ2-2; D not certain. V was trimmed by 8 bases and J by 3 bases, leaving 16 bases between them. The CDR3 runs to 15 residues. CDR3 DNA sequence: TGTGCCAGCTCTTCCTTGGGGATCGACACCGGGGAGCTGTTTTTT. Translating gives CASSSLGIDTGELFF.

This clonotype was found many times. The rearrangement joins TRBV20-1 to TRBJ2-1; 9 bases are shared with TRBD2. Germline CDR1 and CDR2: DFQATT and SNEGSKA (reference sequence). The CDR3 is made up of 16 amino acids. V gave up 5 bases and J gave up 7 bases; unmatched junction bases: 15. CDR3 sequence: CSAELFRLAAGNEQFF. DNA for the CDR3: TGCAGTGCTGAACTATTCCGACTAGCGGCGGGAAATGAGCAGTTCTTC.

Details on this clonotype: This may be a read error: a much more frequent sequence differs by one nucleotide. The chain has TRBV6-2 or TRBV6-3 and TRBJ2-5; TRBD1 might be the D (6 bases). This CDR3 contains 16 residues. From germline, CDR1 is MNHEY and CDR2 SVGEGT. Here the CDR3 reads CPSGRGTSMYQETQYF. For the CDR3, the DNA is TGTCCCAGCGGTAGGGGGACGTCGATGTACCAAGAGACCCAGTACTTC.

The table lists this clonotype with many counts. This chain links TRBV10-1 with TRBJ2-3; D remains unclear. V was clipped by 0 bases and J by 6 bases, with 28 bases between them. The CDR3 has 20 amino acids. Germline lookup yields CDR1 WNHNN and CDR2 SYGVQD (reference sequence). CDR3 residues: CASSESGPWWGSPQSDTQYF. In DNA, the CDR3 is TGCGCCAGCAGTGAGTCCGGGCCGTGGTGGGGTTCACCACAGTCGGATACGCAGTATTTT.